This T cell receptor (beta chain) stems from a study of PD-1 blockade in classical Hodgkin lymphoma. The overall study: Once every 2 weeks, patients received intravenous nivolumab at 3 mg/kg. Study results and caveats: Those achieving complete response showed baseline diversity like newly diagnosed patients. Newly diagnosed patients were said to have less baseline TCR diversity than healthy donors did.

Each and every patient relapsed after autologous stem cell transplantation, and patients got differing brentuximab vedotin exposure. CDR1 MDHEN and CDR2 SYDVKM come from the germline V gene. Trimming left V 1 base short and J 6 bases short, with 13 bases between. The CDR3 runs to 14 residues. Comments on this clone: Its antigen is unknown.

Assay used: immunoSEQ multiplex PCR; TCRdb lists only in-frame clones, some missing. This sample has some 38,000 clones, with approximately 80% found just once. The receptor comes from a human donor with classical Hodgkin lymphoma. The sample consisted of peripheral blood mononuclear cells (PBMCs), taken at baseline. V is TRBV28 and J is TRBJ2-7; TRBD1 is a possible D gene (5 bases). The CDR3 coding sequence is TGTGCCAGCAGTTTATCCCGGCGTGGGGCCGAGCAGTACTTC. This translates into CASSLSRRGAEQYF.